The clone carrying this T cell receptor (beta chain) has only a few counts. Germline V CDR1 and CDR2: SGHTA, FQGTGA. Trimming shortened V by 5 bases and J by 4 bases, and 17 bases separated the two germline ends. The CDR3 totals 15 residues. The data were obtained in a study of blood T cell repertoires in COVID-19. Study-wide background: Researchers got acute and convalescent COVID-19 samples from the United States, Italy and Spain. T cells, B-cell-depleted T cells, or PBMCs provided the cDNA or gDNA that served as material.

Per the original methods: Estimation of nucleated cell counts relied on the amplification of reference gene primers. The data were produced by immunoSEQ multiplex PCR, yet TCRdb's version contains in-frame clones alone and is incomplete. V, J and clone size were drawn from that table, and D and trimming were deduced from the DNA. The table lists 150,000 to 190,000 clones, 80% of them singletons. Sequenced material: peripheral blood. The V call is TRBV7-3, the J call TRBJ1-1; D is perhaps TRBD1 (5 bases). The receptor was isolated from a man in his sixties with acute or convalescent COVID-19. This CDR3 is CASSPGGIGGTEAFF. For the CDR3, the DNA is TGTGCCAGCAGCCCCGGCGGGATTGGGGGCACTGAAGCTTTCTTT.